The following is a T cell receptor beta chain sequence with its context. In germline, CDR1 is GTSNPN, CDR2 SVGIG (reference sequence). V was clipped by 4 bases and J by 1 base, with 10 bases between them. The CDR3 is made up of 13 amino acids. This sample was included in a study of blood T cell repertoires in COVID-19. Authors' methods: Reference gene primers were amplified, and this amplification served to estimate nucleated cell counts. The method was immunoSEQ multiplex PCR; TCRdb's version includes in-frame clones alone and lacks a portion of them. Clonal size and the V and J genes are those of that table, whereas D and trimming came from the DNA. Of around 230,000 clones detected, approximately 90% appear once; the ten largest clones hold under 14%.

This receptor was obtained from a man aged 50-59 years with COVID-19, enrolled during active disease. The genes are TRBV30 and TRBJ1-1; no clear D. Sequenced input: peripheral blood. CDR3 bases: TGTGCCTGGAAAATAGTCCCGAACACTGAAGCTTTCTTT. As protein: CAWKIVPNTEAFF.